A single sample gave rise to the 10 T cell receptor beta chains below, sequenced in a study of T cells in women clearing cervical HPV infection. The table came from immunoSEQ multiplex PCR; TCRdb's copy has only in-frame clones and leaves some out. This sample's clone table lists over 15,000 clones. The sequencing sample was made of blood buffy coat. These receptors were obtained from a woman aged 18 to 69 with a cervical HPV16 infection that either progressed to CIN3+ or cleared (not recorded which).

Remarks on this clone: The sequenced fragment ends 3 residues before the CDR3 boundary, so the rest is inferred from the germline J gene. The rearrangement uses TRBV30 and TRBJ1-4; 11 nucleotides match TRBD1. The CDR3 has 14 residues. Germline lookup yields CDR1 GTSNPN and CDR2 SVGIG (reference sequence). This CDR3 is CAWRGQGANSPLFF. The CDR3 bases that were read are TGTGCCTGGAGAGGACAGGGGGCGAATTCACCA. Full variable domain (remainder filled in from reference TRBV30 and TRBJ1-4): SQTIHQWPATLVQPVGSPLSLECTVEGTSNPNLYWYRQAAGRGLQLLFYSVGIGQISSEVPQNLSASRPQDRQFILSSKKLLLSDSGFYLCAWRGQGANSPLFFGSGTQLSVL.

Comment on this clone: Sequencing ends 3 residues short of the CDR3 end; the germline J gene provides the rest. This chain connects TRBV13 to TRBJ1-1; D ambiguous. Germline-derived CDR1 and CDR2 are PRHDT and FYEKMQ (reference sequence). With 3 bases removed from V and 7 bases from J, the gap between germline ends came to 9 bases. CDR3 length equals 12 residues. CDR3 loop: CASSFGQIEAFF. The sequenced part of the CDR3 DNA is TGTGCCAGCAGCTTTGGGCAGATTGAA. Full variable domain (rest looked up from reference TRBV13 and TRBJ1-1): AAGVIQSPRHLIKEKRETATLKCYPIPRHDTVYWYQQGPGQDPQFLISFYEKMQSDKGSIPDRFSAQQFSDYHSELNMSSLELGDSALYFCASSFGQIEAFFGQGTRLTVV.

As concerns this clone: The read halts 3 residues ahead of the CDR3 end, with the missing end drawn from the germline J gene. V is TRBV6-2 or TRBV6-3 and J is TRBJ1-5; TRBD1 matches at 8 bases. CDR3 length: 15 amino acids. V was clipped by 6 bases and J by 5 bases; unmatched bases: 9. The V gene's germline CDR1 is MNHEY and CDR2 SVGEGT. CDR3 region: CASSLGQGAYQPQHF. Partial CDR3 DNA: TGTGCCAGCAGCCTCGGACAGGGAGCGTATCAGCCC.

Worth noting for this clone: The CDR3 end lies 3 residues beyond the end of the read and is filled in from the germline J gene. This rearrangement joins TRBV20-1 to TRBJ2-7; TRBD1 might be the D (7 bases). Germline CDR1 is DFQATT and CDR2 is SNEGSKA (reference sequence). Trimming cost V 3 bases and J 0 bases, with 12 bases left between them. The CDR3 is 14 residues long. The CDR3 bases that were read are TGCAGTGCTAGGGGGCGGGACAGCTCCTACGAG. It specifies CSARGRDSSYE. The whole CDR3 protein is CSARGRDSSYEQYF.

The CDR3 DNA, read in part, is TGTGCCAGTAGTATCGGACAGTCTCTCGAA. Amino acids: CASSIGQSLE. The entire CDR3 sequence reads CASSIGQSLEAFF. The chain links TRBV19 to TRBJ1-1; D perhaps matches TRBD1 (6 bases). The CDR3 is cut off 3 residues early in the read; its end comes from the germline J gene. There are 13 residues in the CDR3. Germline CDR1 reads LNHDA; CDR2 reads SQIVND (reference sequence). The variable domain in full, completed from reference TRBV19 and TRBJ1-1, reads DGGITQSPKYLFRKEGQNVTLSCEQNLNHDAMYWYRQDPGQGLRLIYYSQIVNDFQKGDIAEGYSVSREKKESFPLTVTSAQKNPTAFYLCASSIGQSLEAFFGQGTRLTVV.

A word on this clone: The read finishes 3 residues shy of the CDR3 end, and the germline J gene is used to complete it. V and J are TRBV6-1 and TRBJ1-2; D is unclear. V was clipped by 4 bases and J by 4 bases, with 13 bases between them. Per the germline V gene, CDR1 is MNHNS and CDR2 is SASEGT. The CDR3 spans 14 residues. The CDR3 DNA, read in part, is TGTGCCAGCAGTGGAATACTACTAAGCTATGGC. This translates into CASSGILLSYG. The entire CDR3 is CASSGILLSYGYTF.

With respect to this clone: The read ends 3 residues shy of where the CDR3 ends; the end is completed using the germline J gene. The chain joins TRBV20-1 to TRBJ1-6; 10 bases line up with TRBD1. This CDR3 region has 15 residues. Germline CDR1 reads DFQATT; CDR2 reads SNEGSKA (reference sequence). Trimming removed 5 bases from V and 5 bases from J; junction bases left unmatched: 6. The sequenced part of the CDR3 DNA is TGCAGTGCTTTGGGACAGGGGCCAAATAATTCACCC. Its protein product is CSALGQGPNNSP. The CDR3 as a whole reads CSALGQGPNNSPLHF.

A remark on this clone: The CDR3 goes on 3 residues after the read ends, and that part is filled in from the germline J gene. The chain joins TRBV11-2 to TRBJ2-4, with D hard to call. CDR3 length equals 14 residues. CDR1 is SGHAT and CDR2 is FQNNGV in the germline V gene. The part of the CDR3 DNA that was read is TGTGCCAGCAGCTTAGGGAATAGCAATCAGCCT. Translation: CASSLGNSNQP. The full CDR3 protein reads CASSLGNSNQPQYF.

On this clone: The read finishes 3 residues shy of the CDR3 end, and the germline J gene is used to complete it. J is TRBJ2-7 and V is TRBV5-4; 10 bases are a match to TRBD1. Unmatched junction bases numbered 7, after V lost 4 bases and J lost 6 bases. Germline values: CDR1 SGHNT, CDR2 YYREEE (reference sequence). The CDR3 covers 14 residues. CDR3 DNA, as far as it was read: TGTGCCAGCAGCCTCGGACAGGGGGTTTTCGAG. This codes for CASSLGQGVFE. The CDR3 in its entirety is CASSLGQGVFEQYF.

With respect to this clone: The read stops 3 residues short of the end of the CDR3; the missing end is completed from the germline J gene. V is TRBV18 and J is TRBJ2-5; TRBD1 matches 7 bases. V was pared by 4 bases and J by 0 bases, with 23 bases of the junction left unmatched. The germline V gene encodes CDR1 KGHSH and CDR2 LQKENI. This CDR3 contains 21 residues. The CDR3 here is CASSLFQPGQRGHKYQETQYF. The sequenced part of the CDR3 DNA is TGTGCCAGCTCACTGTTTCAGCCGGGACAGAGAGGACACAAGTACCAAGAGACC.